These T cell receptor beta chains were read from a single sample in a study of shared clonotypes between healthy human individuals. Clones were read by immunoSEQ multiplex PCR, and TCRdb kept only the in-frame ones, dropping some. The sample yields around 2,000,000 clones, about 95% seen once. Sequenced sample: naive CD8+ T cells sorted from blood. These receptors all stem from a man aged 18 to 30 in good health. The CDR3 runs from the conserved cysteine through the conserved F or W. The order of the fields is V gene, J gene, D gene, clone size, CDR3 protein, CDR3 DNA. A D gene is named only where the DNA matches it firmly. Size tells how often a clone was seen (once, few, many) or the class of an expanded clone, and some rows leave it out.

>TRBV29-1|TRBJ1-2|TRBD1|NA
CSVEDRRGPYGYTF
TGCAGCGTTGAAGATCGCAGGGGGCCCTATGGCTACACCTTC
>TRBV10-2|TRBJ1-5|NA|once
CASTQTRGKLNQPQHF
TGCGCCAGCACACAGACTAGAGGGAAGCTCAATCAGCCCCAGCATTTT
>TRBV18|TRBJ2-7|NA|NA
CASSLAASSYEQYF
TGTGCCAGCTCACTGGCAGCCAGCTCCTACGAGCAGTACTTC
>TRBV5-1|TRBJ1-1|NA|NA
CASSLRGNTEAFF
TGCGCCAGCAGCTTGAGGGGTAACACTGAAGCTTTCTTT
>TRBV28|TRBJ1-5|NA|NA
CASSFNGPGNQPQHF
TGTGCCAGCAGTTTTAATGGGCCGGGCAATCAGCCCCAGCATTTT
>TRBV5-1|TRBJ2-7|TRBD2|once
CASSVGLRDYTSYEQYF
TGCGCCAGCAGCGTCGGACTCCGGGACTATACTTCCTACGAGCAGTACTTC
>TRBV5-6|TRBJ2-5|NA|NA
CASSLESEGAQYF
TGTGCCAGCAGCCTCGAATCCGAGGGGGCCCAGTACTTC
>TRBV15|TRBJ1-2|NA|NA
CATSFGEGSYGYTF
TGTGCCACCAGCTTTGGGGAGGGCTCTTATGGCTACACCTTC
>TRBV4-1|TRBJ1-2|TRBD1|once
CASSQVTGDNYGYTF
TGCGCCAGCAGCCAAGTGACAGGGGATAACTATGGCTACACCTTC
>TRBV30|TRBJ2-2|NA|NA
CAWSETGFTGELFF
TGTGCCTGGAGTGAAACAGGGTTCACCGGGGAGCTGTTTTTT
>TRBV5-6|TRBJ2-5|TRBD1|NA
CASSYRTGGRETQYF
TGTGCCAGCAGCTATAGGACAGGGGGCAGGGAGACCCAGTACTTC
>TRBV30|TRBJ2-3|NA|NA
CAWSVREMVTDTQYF
TGTGCCTGGAGTGTACGAGAAATGGTCACAGATACGCAGTATTTT
>TRBV27|TRBJ1-2|TRBD1|NA
CASSSGTGNFYGYTF
TGTGCCAGCAGCTCCGGGACAGGGAACTTCTATGGCTACACCTTC
>TRBV2|TRBJ2-5|NA|NA
CASSGRELNQETQYF
TGTGCCAGCAGTGGGAGGGAGTTGAATCAAGAGACCCAGTACTTC
>TRBV5-4|TRBJ2-5|NA|NA
CASSLGTEGETQYF
TGTGCCAGCAGCTTGGGGACAGAGGGAGAGACCCAGTACTTC
>TRBV19|TRBJ2-7|TRBD1|NA
CASSTTGTADYEQYF
TGTGCCAGTAGTACGACAGGGACGGCGGACTACGAGCAGTACTTC
>TRBV4-3|TRBJ2-7|NA|NA
CASSPKERSSYEQYF
TGCGCCAGCAGCCCCAAAGAGAGGAGCTCCTACGAGCAGTACTTC
>TRBV27|TRBJ1-2|TRBD1|NA
CASSPDRGPGYGYTF
TGTGCCAGCAGCCCCGACAGGGGTCCTGGCTATGGCTACACCTTC
>TRBV5-1|TRBJ2-2|NA|NA
CASSPRGGQAHTGELFF
TGCGCCAGCAGTCCCCGCGGGGGACAGGCCCACACCGGGGAGCTGTTTTTT
>TRBV27|TRBJ1-1|NA|NA
CASRRTGSHTEAFF
TGTGCCAGCAGGAGGACCGGGTCCCACACTGAAGCTTTCTTT
>TRBV6-6|TRBJ1-1|TRBD1|NA
CASSAMTGSDTEAFF
TGTGCCAGCAGTGCTATGACAGGGTCGGACACTGAAGCTTTCTTT
>TRBV5-1|TRBJ1-1|NA|NA
CASSLVRVGPNTEAFF
TGCGCCAGCAGCTTGGTTCGGGTTGGACCGAACACTGAAGCTTTCTTT
>TRBV9|TRBJ2-3|NA|NA
CASSVVGDNTDTQYF
TGTGCCAGCAGCGTAGTTGGGGACAACACAGATACGCAGTATTTT
>TRBV2|TRBJ2-1|TRBD2|NA
CASHRGLAGSSYNEQFF
TGTGCCAGCCACAGGGGACTAGCGGGTAGCTCCTACAATGAGCAGTTCTTC
>TRBV7-2|TRBJ1-1|NA|NA
CASSLVDRTEAFF
TGTGCCAGCAGCTTAGTCGACCGCACTGAAGCTTTCTTT